The rows below give T cell receptor beta chains drawn from one sample of a study of T cell responses to AZD1222 COVID-19 vaccine. Generated by immunoSEQ multiplex PCR, the TCRdb table keeps only in-frame clones and is missing some. Here the sample spans 90,000 or so clones, 65% to 90% being singletons. The sample in question was peripheral blood, obtained on day 0 of AZD1222 vaccination. Receptors originate from an adult in good health. CDR3s include the opening cysteine and the closing phenylalanine or tryptophan. Each record gives: clone size, J gene, D gene, V gene, CDR3 DNA, CDR3 protein. D genes are given only for firm matches. Expanded clones are given a class, and other clones once, few, many or no size at all.

abundance: -; j_gene: TRBJ2-2; d_gene: -; v_gene: TRBV11-2; CDR3nt: TGTGCCAGCAGCTCCAGGAACACCGGGGAGCTGTTTTTT; CDR3aa: CASSSRNTGELFF
abundance: -; j_gene: TRBJ2-7; d_gene: -; v_gene: TRBV20-1; CDR3nt: TGCAGTGCTAGTGGGGGCAGGAACAACTACGAGCAGTACTTC; CDR3aa: CSASGGRNNYEQYF
abundance: -; j_gene: TRBJ1-1; d_gene: -; v_gene: TRBV29-1; CDR3nt: TGCAGCGTTGATAATGAAGCTTTCTTT; CDR3aa: CSVDNEAFF
abundance: -; j_gene: TRBJ1-2; d_gene: -; v_gene: TRBV19; CDR3nt: TGTGCCAGTAGTATAGCTCTCCGGGAGGGAGCTAACTATGGCTACACCTTC; CDR3aa: CASSIALREGANYGYTF
abundance: -; j_gene: TRBJ1-3; d_gene: TRBD1; v_gene: TRBV6-1; CDR3nt: TGTGCCAGCAGTGAACAACAGGGGGGAGGAAACACCATATATTTT; CDR3aa: CASSEQQGGGNTIYF
abundance: -; j_gene: TRBJ2-3; d_gene: TRBD2; v_gene: TRBV7-2; CDR3nt: TGTGCCAGCAGCACACTAGCGGGAGAGACAGATACGCAGTATTTT; CDR3aa: CASSTLAGETDTQYF
abundance: -; j_gene: TRBJ2-1; d_gene: -; v_gene: TRBV5-6; CDR3nt: TGTGCCAGCGGATATGCTAGGGATGAGCAGTTCTTC; CDR3aa: CASGYARDEQFF
abundance: -; j_gene: TRBJ2-1; d_gene: TRBD2; v_gene: TRBV29-1; CDR3nt: TGCAGCGTGCGGATAGCGGGAGGTTTTGATGAGCAGTTCTTC; CDR3aa: CSVRIAGGFDEQFF
abundance: -; j_gene: TRBJ2-1; d_gene: -; v_gene: TRBV27; CDR3nt: TGTGCCAGCTCCTACACTTCATCCAATGAGCAGTTCTTC; CDR3aa: CASSYTSSNEQFF
abundance: -; j_gene: TRBJ2-6; d_gene: TRBD1; v_gene: TRBV11-3; CDR3nt: TGTGCCAGCAGCTTAGGGGGACAGCCCTCTGGGGCCAACGTCCTGACTTTC; CDR3aa: CASSLGGQPSGANVLTF
abundance: few; j_gene: TRBJ2-3; d_gene: -; v_gene: TRBV28; CDR3nt: TGTGCCAGCAGTTTCGGGGCACCTAGCACAGATACGCAGTATTTT; CDR3aa: CASSFGAPSTDTQYF
abundance: -; j_gene: TRBJ1-5; d_gene: TRBD1; v_gene: TRBV4-2; CDR3nt: TGTGCCAGCAGCCAAGGGGACGGGCGACAGGGGGATCAGCCCCAGCATTTT; CDR3aa: CASSQGDGRQGDQPQHF
abundance: once; j_gene: TRBJ2-5; d_gene: -; v_gene: TRBV6-5; CDR3nt: TGTGCCAGCAGTCCATCCGGGGTCCAAGAGACCCAGTACTTC; CDR3aa: CASSPSGVQETQYF
abundance: -; j_gene: TRBJ1-1; d_gene: -; v_gene: TRBV7-9; CDR3nt: TGTGCCAGCAGCTTAGGTACCAGGGGACGGTTGGTCGCTGAAGCTTTCTTT; CDR3aa: CASSLGTRGRLVAEAFF
abundance: -; j_gene: TRBJ1-1; d_gene: TRBD1; v_gene: TRBV4-1; CDR3nt: TGCGCCAGCAGCCAAGAGCGGGACAGGGTTATTGTTTTCTTT; CDR3aa: CASSQERDRVIVFF
abundance: -; j_gene: TRBJ2-1; d_gene: TRBD1; v_gene: TRBV10-3; CDR3nt: TGTGCCATCAGTGAGTCCCAGGGGGTACATGAGCAGTTCTTC; CDR3aa: CAISESQGVHEQFF
abundance: -; j_gene: TRBJ2-7; d_gene: -; v_gene: TRBV27; CDR3nt: TGTGCCAGCAGTCCCGACACCTTCTCCTACGAGCAGTACTTC; CDR3aa: CASSPDTFSYEQYF
abundance: -; j_gene: TRBJ2-7; d_gene: -; v_gene: TRBV9; CDR3nt: TGTGCCAGCAGCGTAGGGACTGGCGGGATTTACGAGCAGTACTTC; CDR3aa: CASSVGTGGIYEQYF
abundance: once; j_gene: TRBJ2-1; d_gene: -; v_gene: TRBV6-1; CDR3nt: TGTGCCAGCAGTTCCCTCGGTCCCACGAGCGGTGAGCAGTTCTTC; CDR3aa: CASSSLGPTSGEQFF
abundance: -; j_gene: TRBJ2-3; d_gene: TRBD2; v_gene: TRBV27; CDR3nt: TGTGCCAGCAGAGGACTAGCGGAGGGCACAGATACGCAGTATTTT; CDR3aa: CASRGLAEGTDTQYF
abundance: -; j_gene: TRBJ2-1; d_gene: TRBD2; v_gene: TRBV28; CDR3nt: TGTGCCAGCAGTTTAGGACTAGCGGGAGTCAATGAGCAGTTCTTC; CDR3aa: CASSLGLAGVNEQFF
abundance: few; j_gene: TRBJ2-7; d_gene: TRBD1; v_gene: TRBV10-3; CDR3nt: TGTGCCATCAGTGGAGGTGGGACAGGGGCCTACGAGCAGTACTTC; CDR3aa: CAISGGGTGAYEQYF
abundance: -; j_gene: TRBJ1-4; d_gene: -; v_gene: TRBV4-2; CDR3nt: TGTGCCAGCAGCCAAGACCCCGGGTCTGAAAAACTGTTTTTT; CDR3aa: CASSQDPGSEKLFF
abundance: -; j_gene: TRBJ2-2; d_gene: -; v_gene: TRBV10-1; CDR3nt: TGCGCCAGCAGTGAGTCTTCACTAGGGACCGGGGAGCTGTTTTTT; CDR3aa: CASSESSLGTGELFF
abundance: -; j_gene: TRBJ2-2; d_gene: -; v_gene: TRBV13; CDR3nt: TGTGCCAGCAGCTTTCGGGGACGAACCGGCGGGGAGCTGTTTTTT; CDR3aa: CASSFRGRTGGELFF
abundance: -; j_gene: TRBJ1-2; d_gene: -; v_gene: TRBV19; CDR3nt: TGTGCCAGTAGTATTTCAGGGAACTATGGCTACACCTTC; CDR3aa: CASSISGNYGYTF
abundance: -; j_gene: TRBJ1-2; d_gene: -; v_gene: TRBV9; CDR3nt: TGTGCCAGCGGAGAGGGGGGTTCCTACTATGGCTACACCTTC; CDR3aa: CASGEGGSYYGYTF
abundance: -; j_gene: TRBJ1-2; d_gene: -; v_gene: TRBV7-2; CDR3nt: TGTGCCAGCAGCTTCGCAGACCTAAACTATGGCTACACCTTC; CDR3aa: CASSFADLNYGYTF
abundance: -; j_gene: TRBJ1-2; d_gene: -; v_gene: TRBV27; CDR3nt: TGTGCCAGCAGTTTGAGTTTATGGGGGGGCGACTATGGCTACACCTTC; CDR3aa: CASSLSLWGGDYGYTF
abundance: -; j_gene: TRBJ1-2; d_gene: TRBD1; v_gene: TRBV7-2; CDR3nt: TGTGCCAGCAGCTCCGGACAGGGCGGAGGGTATGGCTACACCTTC; CDR3aa: CASSSGQGGGYGYTF
abundance: -; j_gene: TRBJ1-5; d_gene: TRBD1; v_gene: TRBV9; CDR3nt: TGTGCCAGCAGCGTAGGGACAGGGTACGGTGGGCCCCAGCATTTT; CDR3aa: CASSVGTGYGGPQHF
abundance: -; j_gene: TRBJ1-2; d_gene: TRBD1; v_gene: TRBV9; CDR3nt: TGTGCCAGCAGCGTGACCGGGACAGGGGATGGCTACACCTTC; CDR3aa: CASSVTGTGDGYTF
abundance: -; j_gene: TRBJ1-1; d_gene: -; v_gene: TRBV27; CDR3nt: TGTGCCAGCAGTTCCCCCGGGGACTCGAGGGGGAACACTGAAGCTTTCTTT; CDR3aa: CASSSPGDSRGNTEAFF
abundance: -; j_gene: TRBJ1-1; d_gene: -; v_gene: TRBV12-3/TRBV12-4; CDR3nt: TGTGCCAGCAGTTTAGGAGGATGGGAAGCTTTCTTT; CDR3aa: CASSLGGWEAFF
abundance: once; j_gene: TRBJ2-3; d_gene: TRBD2; v_gene: TRBV7-2; CDR3nt: TGTGCCAGCAGCTTAGCATTGGCGTGGACTAGCGGGACAGATACGCAGTATTTT; CDR3aa: CASSLALAWTSGTDTQYF
abundance: -; j_gene: TRBJ2-3; d_gene: -; v_gene: TRBV9; CDR3nt: TGTGCCAGCAGCGTAGGGAGGGGGGAGAACACAGATACGCAGTATTTT; CDR3aa: CASSVGRGENTDTQYF
abundance: -; j_gene: TRBJ1-4; d_gene: -; v_gene: TRBV6-5; CDR3nt: TGTGCCGGGGGACGGATTAATGAAAAACTGTTTTTT; CDR3aa: CAGGRINEKLFF
abundance: -; j_gene: TRBJ1-2; d_gene: -; v_gene: TRBV7-3; CDR3nt: TGTGCCAGCAGCTTAACGGCCGGGGGATATGGCTACACCTTC; CDR3aa: CASSLTAGGYGYTF
abundance: -; j_gene: TRBJ1-1; d_gene: -; v_gene: TRBV3-1/TRBV3-2; CDR3nt: TGTGCCAGCAGCCAAGTCGTCTGGGGGAAGACTGAAGCTTTCTTT; CDR3aa: CASSQVVWGKTEAFF
abundance: -; j_gene: TRBJ1-2; d_gene: TRBD1; v_gene: TRBV28; CDR3nt: TGTGCCAGCAGTTCCCGGACAGGGACGGGCTATGGCTACACCTTC; CDR3aa: CASSSRTGTGYGYTF
abundance: -; j_gene: TRBJ2-7; d_gene: TRBD2; v_gene: TRBV7-2; CDR3nt: TGTGCCAGCAGTGATAATAGCGGGCGCTACGAGCAGTACTTC; CDR3aa: CASSDNSGRYEQYF
abundance: few; j_gene: TRBJ1-4; d_gene: -; v_gene: TRBV4-2; CDR3nt: TGTGCCAGCAGCCAAGGAGCATGGCAAGCTTCTAATGAAAAACTGTTTTTT; CDR3aa: CASSQGAWQASNEKLFF
abundance: -; j_gene: TRBJ2-1; d_gene: TRBD2; v_gene: TRBV19; CDR3nt: TGTGCCAGTACCTATGGACTAGCGGGGGGACTGGGTGATGAGCAGTTCTTC; CDR3aa: CASTYGLAGGLGDEQFF
abundance: -; j_gene: TRBJ1-4; d_gene: -; v_gene: TRBV6-5; CDR3nt: TGTGCCAGCAGATCTCAGGGAAGTGAAAAACTGTTTTTT; CDR3aa: CASRSQGSEKLFF